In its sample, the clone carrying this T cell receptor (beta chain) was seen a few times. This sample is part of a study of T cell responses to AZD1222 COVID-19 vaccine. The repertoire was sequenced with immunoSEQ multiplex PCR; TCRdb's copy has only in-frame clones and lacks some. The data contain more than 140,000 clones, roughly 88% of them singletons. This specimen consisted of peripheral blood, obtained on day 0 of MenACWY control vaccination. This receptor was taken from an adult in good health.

CDR3 in DNA: TGTGCCAGTAGCCCGGGACAGGCCACTGAAGCTTTCTTT. Translated: CASSPGQATEAFF. The rearrangement uses TRBV19 and TRBJ1-1; 8 bases line up with TRBD1. J was trimmed by 4 bases and V by 6 bases; bases with no gene match: 4. From germline, CDR1 is LNHDA and CDR2 SQIVND (reference sequence). This CDR3 region has 13 residues.